The clone carrying this TCR beta chain was seen a single time. The CDR3 contains 13 residues. V gave up 5 bases and J gave up 4 bases, with 11 bases separating them. Looked up from germline, CDR1 is SGHAT and CDR2 is FQNNGV. This sample is part of a study of blood T cell repertoires in COVID-19. Assay: immunoSEQ multiplex PCR; the TCRdb copy retains only in-frame clones and omits some. The data contain more than 150,000 clones, about nine tenths of them singletons. The clonotype comes from a man in his 70s with active or convalescent COVID-19. Sequenced input: peripheral blood. V usage is TRBV11-2 and J usage is TRBJ1-2, with TRBD1 as a possible D gene (5 bases). The CDR3 sequence: CASSTDSVYGYTF. DNA for the CDR3: TGTGCCAGCAGCACAGACAGCGTCTATGGCTACACCTTC. Together with reference TRBV11-2 and TRBJ1-2, the CDR3 gives the full variable domain: EAGVAQSPRYKIIEKRQSVAFWCNPISGHATLYWYQQILGQGPKLLIQFQNNGVVDDSQLPKDRFSAERLKGVDSTLKIQPAKLEDSAVYLCASSTDSVYGYTFGSGTRLTVV.